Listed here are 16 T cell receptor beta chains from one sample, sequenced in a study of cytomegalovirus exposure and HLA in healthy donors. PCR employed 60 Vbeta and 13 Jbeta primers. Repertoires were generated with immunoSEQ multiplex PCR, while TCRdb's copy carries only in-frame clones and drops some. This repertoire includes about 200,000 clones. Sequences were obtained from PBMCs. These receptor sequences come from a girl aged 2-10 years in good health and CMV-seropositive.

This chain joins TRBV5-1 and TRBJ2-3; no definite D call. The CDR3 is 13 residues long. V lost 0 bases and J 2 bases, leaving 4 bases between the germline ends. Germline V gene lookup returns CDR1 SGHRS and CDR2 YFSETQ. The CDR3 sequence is CASSLDITDTQYF. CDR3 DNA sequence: TGCGCCAGCAGCTTGGACATCACAGATACGCAGTATTTT.

The CDR3 spells CASTFPPLGTGINGRLYF. In DNA form, the CDR3 reads TGTGCCAGCACCTTTCCGCCTCTCGGGACAGGGATAAACGGGCGCCTGTACTTC. The genes are TRBV11-2 and TRBJ2-7; 9 positions agree with TRBD1. V was clipped by 7 bases and J by 12 bases; unmatched bases: 28. The CDR3 spans 18 residues. The V gene's germline CDR1 is SGHAT and CDR2 FQNNGV.

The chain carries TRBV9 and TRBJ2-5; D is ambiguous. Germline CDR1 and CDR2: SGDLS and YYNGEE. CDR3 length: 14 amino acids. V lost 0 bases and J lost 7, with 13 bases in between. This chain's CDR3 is CASSVGLPPGTQYF. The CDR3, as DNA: TGTGCCAGCAGCGTAGGACTTCCCCCCGGGACCCAGTACTTC.

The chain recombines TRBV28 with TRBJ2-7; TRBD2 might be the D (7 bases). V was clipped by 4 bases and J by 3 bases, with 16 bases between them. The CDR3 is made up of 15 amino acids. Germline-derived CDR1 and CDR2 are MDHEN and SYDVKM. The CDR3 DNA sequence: TGTGCCAGCAGTTCGAACAGGGAGGGAAGCTACGAGCAGTACTTC. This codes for CASSSNREGSYEQYF.

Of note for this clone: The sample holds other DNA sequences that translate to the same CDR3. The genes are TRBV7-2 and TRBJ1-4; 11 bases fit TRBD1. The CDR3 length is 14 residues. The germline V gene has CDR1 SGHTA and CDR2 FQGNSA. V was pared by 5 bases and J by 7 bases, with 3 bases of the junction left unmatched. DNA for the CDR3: TGTGCCAGCAGCCTCGGGACAGGGGGTGAAAAACTGTTTTTT. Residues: CASSLGTGGEKLFF. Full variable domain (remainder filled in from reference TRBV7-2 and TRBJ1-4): GAGVSQSPSNKVTEKGKDVELRCDPISGHTALYWYRQSLGQGLEFLIYFQGNSAPDKSGLPSDRFSAERTGGSVSTLTIQRTQQEDSAVYLCASSLGTGGEKLFFGSGTQLSVL.

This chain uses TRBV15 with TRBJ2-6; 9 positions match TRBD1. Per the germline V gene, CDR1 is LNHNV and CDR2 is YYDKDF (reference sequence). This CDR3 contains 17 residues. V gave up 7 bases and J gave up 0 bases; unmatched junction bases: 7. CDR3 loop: CATTPQGANSGANVLTF. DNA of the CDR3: TGTGCCACCACCCCACAGGGGGCCAACTCTGGGGCCAACGTCCTGACTTTC.

In nucleotides, the CDR3 is TGTGCCAGCAGCCAAGAGGCGCCTCTAAGAGGCGGGGAGCTGTTTTTT. This encodes CASSQEAPLRGGELFF. The J gene is TRBJ2-2, the V gene TRBV14; no reliable D call. This CDR3 contains 16 residues. V lost 0 bases and J 7 bases, leaving 15 bases between the germline ends. Looked up from germline, CDR1 is SGHDN and CDR2 is FVKESK.

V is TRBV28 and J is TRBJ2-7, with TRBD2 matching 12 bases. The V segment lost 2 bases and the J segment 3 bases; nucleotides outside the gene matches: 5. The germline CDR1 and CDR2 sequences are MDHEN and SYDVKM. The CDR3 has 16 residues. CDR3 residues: CASSLAGTSGFYEQYF. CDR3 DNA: TGTGCCAGCAGTTTAGCCGGGACTAGCGGGTTCTACGAGCAGTACTTC.

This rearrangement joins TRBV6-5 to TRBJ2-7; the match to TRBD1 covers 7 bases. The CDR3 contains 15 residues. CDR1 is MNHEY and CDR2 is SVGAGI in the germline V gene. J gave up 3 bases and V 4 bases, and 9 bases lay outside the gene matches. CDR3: CASSLVQGFNYEQYF. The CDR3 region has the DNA TGTGCCAGCAGTTTGGTACAGGGGTTTAACTACGAGCAGTACTTC.

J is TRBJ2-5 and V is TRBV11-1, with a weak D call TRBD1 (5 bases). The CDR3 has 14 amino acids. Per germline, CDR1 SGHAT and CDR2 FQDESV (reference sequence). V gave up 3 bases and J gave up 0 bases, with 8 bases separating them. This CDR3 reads CASSFDSYQETQYF. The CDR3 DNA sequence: TGTGCCAGCAGCTTCGACAGCTACCAAGAGACCCAGTACTTC.

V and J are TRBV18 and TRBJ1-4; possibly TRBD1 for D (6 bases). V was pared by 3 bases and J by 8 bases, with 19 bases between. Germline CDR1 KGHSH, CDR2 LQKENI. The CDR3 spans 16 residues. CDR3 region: CASSPPEWGTPEKLFF. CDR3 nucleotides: TGTGCCAGCTCACCTCCCGAATGGGGGACACCCGAAAAACTGTTTTTT.

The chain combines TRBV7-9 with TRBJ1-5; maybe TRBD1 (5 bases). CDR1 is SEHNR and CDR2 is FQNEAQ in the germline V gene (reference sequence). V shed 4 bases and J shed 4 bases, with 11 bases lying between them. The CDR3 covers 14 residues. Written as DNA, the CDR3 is TGTGCCAGCAGCTCTAGTGGGGCTAATCAGCCCCAGCATTTT. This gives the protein CASSSSGANQPQHF.

In DNA, the CDR3 is TGTGCCACCAGCAGAGAACCTGGACTAGCGGGAGATGAGCAGTTCTTC. Its translation is CATSREPGLAGDEQFF. The chain has TRBV15 and TRBJ2-1, with 13 bases that match TRBD2. V lost 0 bases and J lost 8; bases outside the gene matches: 4. CDR1 is LNHNV, CDR2 YYDKDF, per germline (reference sequence). CDR3 size: 16 residues.

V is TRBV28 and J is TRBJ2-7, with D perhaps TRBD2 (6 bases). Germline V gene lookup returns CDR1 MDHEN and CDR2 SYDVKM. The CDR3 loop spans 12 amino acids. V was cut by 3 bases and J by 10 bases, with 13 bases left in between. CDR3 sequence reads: CASSFLGGIQYF. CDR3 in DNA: TGTGCCAGCAGTTTTTTAGGAGGGATCCAGTACTTC.

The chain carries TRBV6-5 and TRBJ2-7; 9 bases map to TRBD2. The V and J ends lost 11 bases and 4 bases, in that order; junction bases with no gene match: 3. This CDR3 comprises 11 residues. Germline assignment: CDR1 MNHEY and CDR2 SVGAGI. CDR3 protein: CAAGGRYEQYF. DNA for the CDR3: TGTGCCGCGGGAGGGCGGTACGAGCAGTACTTC.

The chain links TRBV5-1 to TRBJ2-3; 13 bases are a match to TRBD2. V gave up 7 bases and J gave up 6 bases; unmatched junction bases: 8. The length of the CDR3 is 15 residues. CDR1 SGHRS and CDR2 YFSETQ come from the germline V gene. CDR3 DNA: TGCGCCAGCTATGTGGGGACTAGCGGGATCGATACGCAGTATTTT. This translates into CASYVGTSGIDTQYF. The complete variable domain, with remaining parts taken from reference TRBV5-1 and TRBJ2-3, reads KAGVTQTPRYLIKTRGQQVTLSCSPISGHRSVSWYQQTPGQGLQFLFEYFSETQRNKGNFPGRFSGRQFSNSRSEMNVSTLELGDSALYLCASYVGTSGIDTQYFGPGTRLTVL.